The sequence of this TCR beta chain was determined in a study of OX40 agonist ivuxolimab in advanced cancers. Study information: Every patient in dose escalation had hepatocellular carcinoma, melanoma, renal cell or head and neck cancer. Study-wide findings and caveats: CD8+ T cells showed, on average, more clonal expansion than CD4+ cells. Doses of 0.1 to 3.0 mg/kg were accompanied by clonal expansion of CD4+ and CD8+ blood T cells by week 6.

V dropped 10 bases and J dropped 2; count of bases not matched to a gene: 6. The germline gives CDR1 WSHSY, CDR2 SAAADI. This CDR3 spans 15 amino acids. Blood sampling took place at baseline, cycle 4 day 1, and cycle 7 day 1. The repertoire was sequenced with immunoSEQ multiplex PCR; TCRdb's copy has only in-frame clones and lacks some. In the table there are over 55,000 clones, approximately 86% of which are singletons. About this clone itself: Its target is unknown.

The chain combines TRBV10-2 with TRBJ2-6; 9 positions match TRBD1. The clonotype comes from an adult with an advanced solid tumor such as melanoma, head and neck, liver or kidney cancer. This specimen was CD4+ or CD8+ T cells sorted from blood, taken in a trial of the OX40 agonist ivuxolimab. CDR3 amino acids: CATPGQGTGANVLTF. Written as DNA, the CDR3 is TGCGCCACCCCGGGACAGGGAACTGGGGCCAACGTCCTGACTTTC.